This T cell receptor beta chain was found in a study of blood T cell repertoires in COVID-19. V lost 5 bases to trimming and J lost 1 base, with 8 bases between them. The length of the CDR3 is 14 residues. The germline gives CDR1 SGHAT, CDR2 FQNNGV. Concerning this clone itself: This specimen includes other DNA sequences encoding the same CDR3.

Participants came from 24 US areas, aged about 18 to 95 years. In the original processing: For nucleated cells, counts were estimated from reference gene primer amplification. Clones were read by immunoSEQ multiplex PCR, and TCRdb kept only the in-frame ones, dropping some. V and J calls and clone size come straight from that table; D and trimming were deduced from the DNA. The table records roughly 240,000 clones, more than 70% of them present only once. The TCR sequence derives from a woman between 40 and 50 years old with acute COVID-19. Sequencing used PBMCs or T cells enriched from blood (not recorded which). This chain joins TRBV11-2 and TRBJ2-2; D not resolved. The CDR3 protein is CASSRRGNTGELFF. The CDR3, as DNA: TGTGCCAGCAGCCGAAGAGGGAACACCGGGGAGCTGTTTTTT.